This TCR beta chain was identified in a study of blood T cells in healthy people across ages. Whole-study context: About one barcoded beta molecule was captured per two T cells (by template switching).

A minimum of 6 micrograms of total RNA was extracted per sample. CDR1 is SNHLY and CDR2 is FYNNEI in the germline V gene. The V and J ends lost 7 bases and 12 bases respectively, with 16 bases between them. CDR3 length: 12 residues. A J-beta primer mix and a sample-barcoded 5' primer were used in a second PCR of roughly 7 to 12 cycles. Every sample produced at least 3 million CDR3-containing paired-end reads. MiXCR, applied by TCRdb to the 5' RACE reads, yields one record per CDR3 protein. The sample carries over 1,500,000 distinct CDR3 sequences, around 50% recorded once. The J gene is TRBJ2-4, the V gene TRBV2, with D uncertain. Material for sequencing was blood. This sequence was found in a woman between 40 and 50 years old in good health. CDR3 DNA: TGTGCCAGCAACAACATGGCCAAGGGTCAGTACTTC. As protein: CASNNMAKGQYF.